This TCR beta chain emerged from a study of early T cells in non-severe SARS-CoV-2 infection. Germline trimming cut 3 bases from V and 9 bases from J; bases unmatched to any gene: 21. CDR3 length: 19 amino acids. Via MiXCR, TCRdb re-called the 5' RACE reads, giving one row per CDR3 protein. Seen here are under 70,000 distinct CDR3 sequences, more than 9% observed once, and the top ten hold 3.8%. The table lists this clonotype with many counts. The sequenced sample was whole blood. The TCR sequence derives from an adult who was a healthcare worker with PCR-confirmed SARS-CoV-2 infection or an uninfected control (not recorded which). The gene calls are TRBV12-3 or TRBV12-4 and TRBJ2-1; 9 positions match TRBD1. The CDR3, as DNA: TGTGCCAGCAGTTTCGCCCCCGCCCCGTTGGGGACAGGGTTTGGTGAGCAGTTCTTC. Translated, it gives CASSFAPAPLGTGFGEQFF.